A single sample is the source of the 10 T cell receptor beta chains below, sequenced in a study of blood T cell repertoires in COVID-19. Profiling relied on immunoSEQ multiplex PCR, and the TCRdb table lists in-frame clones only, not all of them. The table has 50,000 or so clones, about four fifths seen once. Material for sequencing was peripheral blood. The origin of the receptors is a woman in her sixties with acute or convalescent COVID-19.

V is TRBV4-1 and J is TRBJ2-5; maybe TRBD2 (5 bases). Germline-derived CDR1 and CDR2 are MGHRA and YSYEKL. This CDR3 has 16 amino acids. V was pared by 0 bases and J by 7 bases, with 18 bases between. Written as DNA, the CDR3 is TGCGCCAGCAGCCAAGATCCTTCACTAGATCGCGGGACCCAGTACTTC. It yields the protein CASSQDPSLDRGTQYF.

The CDR3 nucleotides are TGTGCCACCAATAGCGGCTACTCCTACAATGAGCAGTTCTTC. Its translation is CATNSGYSYNEQFF. The chain has TRBV2 and TRBJ2-1; D possibly corresponds to TRBD2 (6 bases). This CDR3 contains 14 residues. Per germline, CDR1 SNHLY and CDR2 FYNNEI. Trimming removed 10 bases from V and 0 bases from J, with 13 bases in between.

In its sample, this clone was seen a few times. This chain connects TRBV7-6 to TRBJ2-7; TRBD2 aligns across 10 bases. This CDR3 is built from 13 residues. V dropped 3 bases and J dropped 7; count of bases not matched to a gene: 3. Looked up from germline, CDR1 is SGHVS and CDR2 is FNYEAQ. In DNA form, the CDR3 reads TGTGCCAGCAGCTTTCAAGCGGGAGGGGAGCAGTACTTC. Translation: CASSFQAGGEQYF.

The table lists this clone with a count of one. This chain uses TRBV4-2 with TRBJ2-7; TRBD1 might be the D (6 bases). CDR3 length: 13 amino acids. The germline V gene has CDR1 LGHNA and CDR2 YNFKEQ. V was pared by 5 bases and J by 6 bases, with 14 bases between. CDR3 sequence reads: CASSDSGQLEQYF. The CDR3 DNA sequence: TGTGCCAGCAGCGATTCAGGACAGCTCGAGCAGTACTTC.

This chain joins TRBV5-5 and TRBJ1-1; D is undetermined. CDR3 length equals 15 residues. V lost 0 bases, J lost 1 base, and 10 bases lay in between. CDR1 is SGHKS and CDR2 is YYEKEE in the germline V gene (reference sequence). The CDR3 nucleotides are TGTGCCAGCAGCTTGGGTGGAGTTGGGAACACTGAAGCTTTCTTT. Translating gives CASSLGGVGNTEAFF.

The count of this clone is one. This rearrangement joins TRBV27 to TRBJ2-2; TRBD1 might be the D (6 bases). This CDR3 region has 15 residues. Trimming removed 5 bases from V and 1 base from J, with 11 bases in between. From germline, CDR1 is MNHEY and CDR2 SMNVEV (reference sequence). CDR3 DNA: TGTGCCAGCAGTCGCGGACAGAGGAACACCGGGGAGCTGTTTTTT. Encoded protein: CASSRGQRNTGELFF.

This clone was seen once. The CDR3 is CSARGIVGYTF. CDR3 coding DNA: TGCAGTGCTAGAGGAATAGTCGGCTACACCTTC. V usage is TRBV20-1 and J usage is TRBJ1-2; D unclear. The V end lost 1 base, the J end lost 8 bases, and 8 bases lay between the germline ends. Germline CDR1 is DFQATT and CDR2 is SNEGSKA (reference sequence). The CDR3 loop spans 11 amino acids.

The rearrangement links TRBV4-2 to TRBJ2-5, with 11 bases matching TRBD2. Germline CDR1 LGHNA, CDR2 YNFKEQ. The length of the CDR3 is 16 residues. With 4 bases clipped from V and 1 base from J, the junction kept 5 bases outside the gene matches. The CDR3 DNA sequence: TGTGCCAGCAGCCCCTTTAGCGGGGGGGCCCAAGAGACCCAGTACTTC. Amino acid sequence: CASSPFSGGAQETQYF.

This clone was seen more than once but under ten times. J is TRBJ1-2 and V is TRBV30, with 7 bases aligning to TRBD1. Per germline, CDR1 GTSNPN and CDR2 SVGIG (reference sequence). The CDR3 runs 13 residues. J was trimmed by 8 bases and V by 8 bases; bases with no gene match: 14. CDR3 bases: TGTGCCCGAGCAACAGGGGCCAACGGGGGCTACACCTTC. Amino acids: CARATGANGGYTF.

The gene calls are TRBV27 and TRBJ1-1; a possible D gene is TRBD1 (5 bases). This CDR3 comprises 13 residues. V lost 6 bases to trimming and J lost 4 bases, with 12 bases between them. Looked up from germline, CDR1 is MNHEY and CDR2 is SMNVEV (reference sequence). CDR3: CASSGRGSTEAFF. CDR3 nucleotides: TGTGCCAGCAGCGGGCGGGGGAGCACTGAAGCTTTCTTT.